This T cell receptor beta chain was recovered during a study of T cells expressing NK-cell markers. Notes on the study in general: The dominant NKG2C+ clonotypes represented about 1.0-7.5% of CD8+ T cells in more than five donors.

The CDR3 spans 12 residues. CDR1 is DFQATT, CDR2 SNEGSKA, per germline (reference sequence). As for this clonotype: The antigen is undetermined.

For each CDR3 protein, TCRdb gives one entry from its re-call of the 5' RACE reads, without DNA. This sample carries under 600,000 distinct CDR3 sequences, with roughly 1.4% going to the ten biggest clones. The specimen was blood T cells: a sorted CD56 or NKG2C T cell subset, CD4+ or CD8+ T cells, or bulk PBMC T cells (not recorded which). This TCR was sampled from a woman aged 50 to 65 in good health. This rearrangement joins TRBV20-1 to TRBJ2-3; TCRdb returns TRBD1, unconfirmable since there is no DNA. The CDR3 loop is CSARKGADTQYF.